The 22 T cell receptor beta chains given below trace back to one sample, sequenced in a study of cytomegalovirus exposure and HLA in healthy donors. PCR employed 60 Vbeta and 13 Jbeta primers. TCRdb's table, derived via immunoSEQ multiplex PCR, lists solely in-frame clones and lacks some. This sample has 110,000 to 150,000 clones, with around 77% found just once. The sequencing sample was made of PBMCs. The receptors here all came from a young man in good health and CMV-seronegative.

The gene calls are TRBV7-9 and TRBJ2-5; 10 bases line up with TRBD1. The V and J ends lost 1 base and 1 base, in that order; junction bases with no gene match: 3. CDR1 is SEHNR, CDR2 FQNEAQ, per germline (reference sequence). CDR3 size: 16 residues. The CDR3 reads CASSLGDRGAQETQYF. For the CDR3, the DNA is TGTGCCAGCAGCTTAGGGGACAGGGGAGCCCAAGAGACCCAGTACTTC.

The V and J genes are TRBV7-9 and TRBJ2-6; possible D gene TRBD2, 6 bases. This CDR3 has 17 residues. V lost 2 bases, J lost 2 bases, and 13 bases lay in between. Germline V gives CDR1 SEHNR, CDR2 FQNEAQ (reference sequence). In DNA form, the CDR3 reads TGTGCCAGCAGCTTATTTGCGGGGTTAGCTGGGGCCAACGTCCTGACTTTC. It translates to CASSLFAGLAGANVLTF.

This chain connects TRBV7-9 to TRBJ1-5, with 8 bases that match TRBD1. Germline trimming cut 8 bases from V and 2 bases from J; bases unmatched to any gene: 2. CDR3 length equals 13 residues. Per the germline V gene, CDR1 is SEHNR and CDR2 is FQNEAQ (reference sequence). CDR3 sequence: CASSTGGNQPQHF. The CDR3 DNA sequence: TGTGCCAGCTCGACAGGGGGCAATCAGCCCCAGCATTTT.

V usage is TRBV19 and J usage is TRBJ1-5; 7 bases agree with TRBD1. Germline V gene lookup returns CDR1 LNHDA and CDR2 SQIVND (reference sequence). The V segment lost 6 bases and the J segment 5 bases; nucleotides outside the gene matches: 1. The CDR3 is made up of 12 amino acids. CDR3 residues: CASRQGDQPQHF. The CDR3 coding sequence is TGTGCCAGTAGGCAGGGGGATCAGCCCCAGCATTTT.

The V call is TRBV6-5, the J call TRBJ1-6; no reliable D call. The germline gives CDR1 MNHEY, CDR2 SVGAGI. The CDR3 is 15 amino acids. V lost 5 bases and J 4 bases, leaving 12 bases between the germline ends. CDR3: CASSRQDSYNSPLHF. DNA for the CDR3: TGTGCCAGCAGTAGGCAGGATTCATATAATTCACCCCTCCACTTT.

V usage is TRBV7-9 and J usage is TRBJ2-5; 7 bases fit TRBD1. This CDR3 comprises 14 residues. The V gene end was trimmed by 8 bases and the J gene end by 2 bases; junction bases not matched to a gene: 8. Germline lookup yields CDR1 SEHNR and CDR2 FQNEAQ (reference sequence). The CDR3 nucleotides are TGTGCCAGCCCCTCCCCGGGACAGCAAGAGACCCAGTACTTC. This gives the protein CASPSPGQQETQYF.

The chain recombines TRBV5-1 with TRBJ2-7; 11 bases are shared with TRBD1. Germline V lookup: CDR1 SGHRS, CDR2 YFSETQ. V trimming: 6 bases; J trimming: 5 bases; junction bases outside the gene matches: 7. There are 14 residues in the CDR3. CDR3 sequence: CASKTGQGANEQYF. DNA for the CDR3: TGCGCCAGCAAAACTGGACAGGGGGCCAACGAGCAGTACTTC.

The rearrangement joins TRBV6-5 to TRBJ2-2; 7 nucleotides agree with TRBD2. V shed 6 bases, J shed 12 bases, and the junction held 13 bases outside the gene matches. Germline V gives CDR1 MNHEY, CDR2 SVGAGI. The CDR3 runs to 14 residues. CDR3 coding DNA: TGTGCCAGCAGCCAACTAGCGCCGGCCCTTAAGCTGTTTTTT. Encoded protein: CASSQLAPALKLFF.

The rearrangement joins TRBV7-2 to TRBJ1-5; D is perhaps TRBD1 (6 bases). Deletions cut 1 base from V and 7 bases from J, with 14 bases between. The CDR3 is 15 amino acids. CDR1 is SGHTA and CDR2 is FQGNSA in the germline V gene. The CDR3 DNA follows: TGTGCCAGCAGCTTAGAGGGGAGTGGGGGCCAGCCCCAGCATTTT. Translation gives CASSLEGSGGQPQHF.

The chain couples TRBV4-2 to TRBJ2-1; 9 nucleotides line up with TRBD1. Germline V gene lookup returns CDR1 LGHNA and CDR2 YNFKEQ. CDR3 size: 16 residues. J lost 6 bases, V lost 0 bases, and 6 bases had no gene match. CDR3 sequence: CASSQDEDRGSNEQFF. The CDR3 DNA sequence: TGTGCCAGCAGCCAAGATGAAGACAGGGGGAGCAATGAGCAGTTCTTC.

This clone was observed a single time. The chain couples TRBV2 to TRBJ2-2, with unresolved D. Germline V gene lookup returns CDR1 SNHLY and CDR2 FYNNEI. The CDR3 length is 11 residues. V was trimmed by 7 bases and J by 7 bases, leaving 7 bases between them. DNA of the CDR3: TGTGCCAGCAATCCGGGCGGGGAGCTGTTTTTT. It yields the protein CASNPGGELFF.

For the CDR3, the DNA is TGTGCCAGCGGCCAATCAGGGGGCACCACTAACTATGGCTACACCTTC. It is translated as CASGQSGGTTNYGYTF. The gene calls are TRBV5-4 and TRBJ1-2, with TRBD1 matching over 8 bases. V was clipped by 7 bases and J by 0 bases; unmatched bases: 11. The CDR3 is made up of 16 amino acids. Germline lookup yields CDR1 SGHNT and CDR2 YYREEE (reference sequence).

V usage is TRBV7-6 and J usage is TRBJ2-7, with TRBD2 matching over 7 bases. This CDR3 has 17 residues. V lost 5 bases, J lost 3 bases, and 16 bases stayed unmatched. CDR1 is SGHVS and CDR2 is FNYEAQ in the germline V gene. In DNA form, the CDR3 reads TGTGCCAGCAGCCGATGGGGGGGGAAGACTGACCTCTACGAGCAGTACTTC. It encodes CASSRWGGKTDLYEQYF.

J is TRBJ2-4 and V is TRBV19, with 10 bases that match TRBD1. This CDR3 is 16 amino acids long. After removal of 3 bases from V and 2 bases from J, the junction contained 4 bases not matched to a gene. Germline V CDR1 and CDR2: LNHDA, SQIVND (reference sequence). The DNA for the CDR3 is TGTGCCAGTAGTATGCGGACAGGGGGACCCAAAAACATTCAGTACTTC. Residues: CASSMRTGGPKNIQYF.

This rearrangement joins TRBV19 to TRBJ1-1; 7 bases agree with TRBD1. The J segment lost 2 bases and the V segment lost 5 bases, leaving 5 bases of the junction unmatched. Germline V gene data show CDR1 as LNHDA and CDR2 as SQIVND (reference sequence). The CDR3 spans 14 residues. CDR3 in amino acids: CASSGRQGNTEAFF. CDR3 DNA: TGTGCCAGTAGTGGCCGACAGGGTAACACTGAAGCTTTCTTT.

The CDR3 region is CASSQEGGRQETQYF. The CDR3 coding sequence is TGCGCCAGCAGCCAAGAGGGGGGTCGTCAAGAGACCCAGTACTTC. This chain joins TRBV4-3 and TRBJ2-5, with D possibly TRBD2 on 6 matching bases. This CDR3 comprises 15 residues. CDR1 is LGHNA, CDR2 YSLEER, per germline. Deletions cut 0 bases from V and 2 bases from J, with 10 bases between.

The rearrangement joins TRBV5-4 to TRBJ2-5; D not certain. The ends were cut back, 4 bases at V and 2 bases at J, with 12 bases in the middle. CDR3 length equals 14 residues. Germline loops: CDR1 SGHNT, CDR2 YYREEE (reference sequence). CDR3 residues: CASSPGQFQETQYF. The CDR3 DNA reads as TGTGCCAGCAGCCCGGGTCAATTTCAAGAGACCCAGTACTTC.

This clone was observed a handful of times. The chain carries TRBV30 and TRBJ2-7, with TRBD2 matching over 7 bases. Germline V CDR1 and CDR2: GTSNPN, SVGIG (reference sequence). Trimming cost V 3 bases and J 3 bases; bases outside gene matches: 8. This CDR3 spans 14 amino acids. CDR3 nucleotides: TGTGCCTGGAGGAGCGGGACTAACGTCTACGAGCAGTACTTC. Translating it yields CAWRSGTNVYEQYF.

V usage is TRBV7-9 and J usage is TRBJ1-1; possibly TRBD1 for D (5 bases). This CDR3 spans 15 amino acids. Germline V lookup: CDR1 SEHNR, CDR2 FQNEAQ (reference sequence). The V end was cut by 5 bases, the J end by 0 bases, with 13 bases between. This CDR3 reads CASSRNRFVNTEAFF. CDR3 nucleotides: TGTGCCAGCAGCCGTAACAGGTTTGTGAACACTGAAGCTTTCTTT.

CDR3 sequence (DNA): TGTGCCACCAGCACCGGACAGGGCACAGATACGCAGTATTTT. This encodes CATSTGQGTDTQYF. V is TRBV15 and J is TRBJ2-3, with 7 bases lining up with TRBD1. This CDR3 region has 14 residues. V lost 4 bases and J lost 1; bases outside the gene matches: 2. Germline values: CDR1 LNHNV, CDR2 YYDKDF (reference sequence).

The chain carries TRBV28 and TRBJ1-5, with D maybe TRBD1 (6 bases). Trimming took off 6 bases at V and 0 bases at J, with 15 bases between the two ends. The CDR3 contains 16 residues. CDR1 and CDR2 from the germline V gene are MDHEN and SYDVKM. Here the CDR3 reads CASSSRTDYSNQPQHF. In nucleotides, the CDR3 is TGTGCCAGCAGCTCCCGGACAGATTATAGCAATCAGCCCCAGCATTTT.

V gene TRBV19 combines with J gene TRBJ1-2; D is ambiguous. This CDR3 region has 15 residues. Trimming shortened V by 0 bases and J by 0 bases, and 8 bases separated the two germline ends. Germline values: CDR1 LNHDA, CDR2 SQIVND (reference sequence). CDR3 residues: CASSIDGGANYGYTF. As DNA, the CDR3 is TGTGCCAGTAGTATAGACGGCGGAGCTAACTATGGCTACACCTTC.